Sequencing of this T cell receptor (beta chain) was carried out in a study of technical replicates of blood from several donors. Using immunoSEQ multiplex PCR, the repertoire was profiled, and TCRdb retains in-frame clones only, with some absent. The sample includes 70,000 or so clones, about 87% of them seen just once. This CDR3 is built from 13 residues. J was trimmed by 3 bases and V by 0 bases; bases with no gene match: 1. From germline, CDR1 is GTSNPN and CDR2 SVGIG (reference sequence). Sequencing was done on a sample of PBMCs. J is TRBJ2-7 and V is TRBV30, with 8 bases aligning to TRBD1. This sequence originates from a human donor in good health. Some clones in this sample may be carry-over from other donors' samples. Here the CDR3 reads CAWSVGTGYEQYF. In DNA form, the CDR3 reads TGTGCCTGGAGTGTAGGGACAGGCTACGAGCAGTACTTC.